The source of this T cell receptor (beta chain) is a study of T cell responses to AZD1222 COVID-19 vaccine. The assay was immunoSEQ multiplex PCR, and TCRdb's table has in-frame clones only and misses some. This sample has roughly 200,000 clones; 93% occur once, and the top ten carry about 1%. The germline CDR1 and CDR2 sequences are MNHNY and SVGAGI (reference sequence). The J segment lost 6 bases and the V segment lost 6 bases, leaving 5 bases of the junction unmatched. CDR3 length equals 12 residues. This clone was counted once. The antigen is unknown. Points from the study as a whole: Unmutated variant regions are reportedly targeted by nearly half of spike-specific TCRs.

The chain uses TRBV6-6 and TRBJ2-7; 7 bases map to TRBD2. The input for sequencing was peripheral blood, taken on day 0 of MenACWY control vaccination. The source is an adult in good health. CDR3 sequence reads: CASRPSGAEQYF. Here the CDR3 DNA reads TGTGCCAGCAGGCCCAGCGGGGCCGAGCAGTACTTC.